This TCR beta chain comes out of a study of PD-1 blockade in classical Hodgkin lymphoma. Study background: Intravenous nivolumab at 3 mg/kg was given to patients every 2 weeks.

This clone is labeled large. Its antigen remains unidentified. Germline loops: CDR1 MNHEY, CDR2 SMNVEV (reference sequence). V gave up 5 bases and J gave up 8 bases; unmatched junction bases: 12. The length of the CDR3 is 16 residues. Findings of the study overall: While CD8+ TCR diversity did not rise significantly by C4D1, CD4+ TCR diversity did.

Patients all relapsed after autologous stem cell transplantation, and there was variation in brentuximab vedotin exposure. The assay was immunoSEQ multiplex PCR, and TCRdb's table has in-frame clones only and misses some. The sample has approximately 17,000 clones, roughly 67% seen once. The sequence derives from a human donor with classical Hodgkin lymphoma. The sequences come from peripheral blood mononuclear cells (PBMCs), collected before the second cycle of nivolumab. The V and J genes are TRBV27 and TRBJ2-3; 11 positions agree with TRBD2. Written as DNA, the CDR3 is TGTGCCAGCAGTCAACTAGCGGGAGCGTCCGCACTTACGCAGTATTTT. Its translation: CASSQLAGASALTQYF.